The clone carrying this T cell receptor beta chain came up once. Trimming at V came to 3 bases and at J to 5 bases, leaving 2 bases not matched to a gene. Per the germline V gene, CDR1 is ENHRY and CDR2 is SYGVKD. The CDR3 totals 15 residues. Which cohort a participant joined came from the clinical history participants gave. Recovered status in Cohort 3 required two negative PCRs, clearance, or symptom resolution. Authors' analysis steps: Reference gene primer amplification in the assay estimated nucleated cell counts. TCRdb keeps only in-frame clones here, not all; method: immunoSEQ multiplex PCR. V, J and clone size are those of that table, while D and trimming were read from the DNA. The repertoire holds about 200,000 clones, with about 80% as singletons. The source of the sample is a study of blood T cell repertoires in COVID-19.

Sequences were obtained from PBMCs or T cells enriched from blood (not recorded which). This TCR was recovered from a man aged 40-49 years who had recovered from COVID-19. The chain uses TRBV10-3 and TRBJ1-6, with 9 bases lining up with TRBD1. This CDR3 is CAISDRTGDNSPLHF. The DNA for the CDR3 is TGTGCCATCAGTGACCGGACAGGGGATAATTCACCCCTCCACTTT.